These 17 T cell receptor beta chains originate from one sample sequenced in a study of blood T cells in healthy people across ages. Primers used in a second PCR of roughly 6 to 11 cycles were a sample-barcoded 5' primer and a J-beta primer mix. Each CDR3 protein is one row after TCRdb ran MiXCR on the 5' RACE reads. The repertoire holds approximately 940,000 distinct CDR3 sequences, with about 48% as singletons. What was sequenced was blood. Source of these receptors: a man between 25 and 39 years old in good health.

This clonotype was seen a handful of times. The rearrangement joins TRBV10-3 to TRBJ1-1; D unclear. V shed 6 bases and J shed 6 bases, with 11 bases lying between them. CDR1 is ENHRY, CDR2 SYGVKD, per germline. The CDR3 loop spans 12 amino acids. CDR3 bases: TGTGCCATCAGCAGTTCAGCAGCTGAAGCTTTCTTT. Protein: CAISSSAAEAFF.

This clonotype has just a few counts. The rearrangement uses TRBV2 and TRBJ1-5; perhaps TRBD1 as D (5 bases). Germline assignment: CDR1 SNHLY and CDR2 FYNNEI. CDR3 length equals 14 residues. V gave up 5 bases and J gave up 6 bases, with 14 bases separating them. The CDR3 loop is CASSPQGMSQPQHF. The CDR3 DNA follows: TGTGCCAGCAGTCCGCAGGGCATGTCTCAGCCCCAGCATTTT.

The V gene is TRBV7-9, the J gene TRBJ1-1; 7 bases match TRBD1. V dropped 6 bases and J dropped 0; count of bases not matched to a gene: 10. This CDR3 spans 16 amino acids. Germline assignment: CDR1 SEHNR and CDR2 FQNEAQ (reference sequence). The DNA of the CDR3 is TGTGCCAGCAGTATGAGGACAGGACAAATGAACACTGAAGCTTTCTTT. As protein: CASSMRTGQMNTEAFF.

In its sample, this clonotype was seen many times. The junction differs from germline at one of its ends, possibly a read error. V and J are TRBV5-1 and TRBJ2-7, with D possibly matching TRBD2 (8 bases). CDR1 is SGHRS, CDR2 YFSETQ, per germline. This CDR3 is built from 14 residues. The CDR3 DNA reads TGTGCCAGCAGCTTAGCGGGACAGTCCTACGAGCAGTACTTC. Its translation is CASSLAGQSYEQYF.

The chain recombines TRBV7-9 with TRBJ2-7; D may be TRBD2 (7 bases). Germline CDR1 is SEHNR and CDR2 is FQNEAQ (reference sequence). V was shortened by 3 bases and J by 3 bases, with 15 bases between the two germline ends. The CDR3 is 15 residues long. The DNA for the CDR3 is TGTGCCAGCAGCTTTACGGGGGGCGCCTACTACGAGCAGTACTTC. It specifies CASSFTGGAYYEQYF.

The V and J genes are TRBV3-1 and TRBJ1-2, with D perhaps matching TRBD1 (6 bases). CDR1 LGHDT and CDR2 YNNKEL come from the germline V gene (reference sequence). The CDR3 length is 18 residues. V lost 0 bases, J lost 0 bases, and 17 bases lay in between. CDR3 protein: CASSQDHVGGLANYGYTF. For the CDR3, the DNA is TGTGCCAGCAGCCAAGATCATGTCGGGGGCCTCGCTAACTATGGCTACACCTTC.

This chain joins TRBV30 and TRBJ2-1; D might be TRBD1 or TRBD2, each matching 6 bases. The CDR3 covers 14 residues. The germline V gene has CDR1 GTSNPN and CDR2 SVGIG (reference sequence). The V gene lost 0 bases and the J gene lost 3 bases, with 9 bases spanning the gap. CDR3: CAWSVGGLYNEQFF. The CDR3 DNA is TGTGCCTGGAGTGTCGGGGGCCTCTACAATGAGCAGTTCTTC.

This chain links TRBV6-2 or TRBV6-3 with TRBJ2-4; TRBD2 might be the D (5 bases). V lost 5 bases and J lost 0, with 14 bases in between. Per germline, CDR1 MNHEY and CDR2 SVGEGT. The CDR3 spans 16 residues. The CDR3 protein is CASSPHGGRAKNIQYF. DNA for the CDR3: TGTGCCAGCAGTCCCCACGGCGGGCGAGCCAAAAACATTCAGTACTTC.

The rearrangement joins TRBV24-1 to TRBJ1-1; no clear D gene. CDR3 size: 13 residues. V was cut by 3 bases and J by 4 bases, with 8 bases left in between. The germline gives CDR1 KGHDR, CDR2 SFDVKD. The CDR3 DNA reads TGTGCCACCAGTGATATCCCGGGCACTGAAGCTTTCTTT. This sequence encodes CATSDIPGTEAFF.

In this sample, this clonotype turned up once. The V and J genes are TRBV24-1 and TRBJ2-1; TRBD2 matches at 10 bases. Germline lookup yields CDR1 KGHDR and CDR2 SFDVKD. V shed 4 bases and J 4 bases; nucleotides not matched to a gene: 6. The CDR3 loop spans 16 amino acids. CDR3 nucleotide sequence: TGTGCCACCAGTGACCAGACTAGCGGGCCGTACAATGAGCAGTTCTTC. Translation: CATSDQTSGPYNEQFF.

The chain uses TRBV9 and TRBJ2-3; D might be TRBD2 (7 bases). This CDR3 spans 16 amino acids. Germline lookup yields CDR1 SGDLS and CDR2 YYNGEE. The germline V and J ends were trimmed by 3 bases and 5 bases, with 19 bases remaining between them. The CDR3 here is CASSALEGGGLDTQYF. The CDR3 bases are TGTGCCAGCAGCGCTTTAGAAGGGGGGGGCCTAGATACGCAGTATTTT.

The chain combines TRBV10-3 with TRBJ2-3, with 8 positions matching TRBD1. The germline V gene encodes CDR1 ENHRY and CDR2 SYGVKD. The J segment lost 2 bases and the V segment lost 0 bases, leaving 7 bases of the junction unmatched. There are 17 residues in the CDR3. The CDR3 here is CAISESKGQGATDTQYF. CDR3 coding DNA: TGTGCCATCAGTGAGTCGAAGGGGCAGGGGGCCACAGATACGCAGTATTTT.

The chain uses TRBV4-1 and TRBJ2-3; 11 nucleotides line up with TRBD2. Looked up from germline, CDR1 is MGHRA and CDR2 is YSYEKL. V shed 2 bases, J shed 4 bases, and the junction held 8 bases outside the gene matches. CDR3 length equals 17 residues. CDR3 bases: TGCGCCAGCAGCCAACGGACTAGCGGGTCGATCCCAGATACGCAGTATTTT. As protein: CASSQRTSGSIPDTQYF.

As regards this clonotype: This may be a read error: a much more frequent sequence differs by one nucleotide. The chain is built from TRBV15 and TRBJ1-2; tentative D call: TRBD1 (6 bases). CDR1 and CDR2 from the germline V gene are LNHNV and YYDKDF (reference sequence). The CDR3 has 12 amino acids. V was pared by 4 bases and J by 7 bases, with 10 bases between. CDR3: CATSKGQSGYTF. The CDR3 DNA is TGTGCCACCAGCAAAGGACAGAGTGGCTACACCTTC.

This clonotype has a count of ten or more. The chain is built from TRBV11-2 and TRBJ2-7, with 10 nucleotides matching TRBD2. Germline CDR1 and CDR2: SGHAT and FQNNGV. The CDR3 runs to 14 residues. J gave up 3 bases and V 2 bases, and 1 base lay outside the gene matches. In nucleotides, the CDR3 is TGTGCCAGCAGCTTAACTAGCGGGGTCTACGAGCAGTACTTC. Translating gives CASSLTSGVYEQYF.

This chain joins TRBV28 and TRBJ1-2, with D maybe TRBD1 (6 bases). CDR3 length equals 12 residues. V shed 7 bases and J shed 5 bases, with 11 bases lying between them. The V gene's germline CDR1 is MDHEN and CDR2 SYDVKM. The CDR3 DNA follows: TGTGCCAGCAACAGGGAGGGGTATGGCTACACCTTC. The encoded protein is CASNREGYGYTF.

The genes are TRBV3-1 and TRBJ2-3; TRBD2 might be the D (6 bases). The CDR3 extends over 13 amino acids. Per the germline V gene, CDR1 is LGHDT and CDR2 is YNNKEL (reference sequence). V was clipped by 10 bases and J by 3 bases, with 14 bases between them. CDR3 sequence reads: CATGRWGTDTQYF. In DNA, the CDR3 is TGTGCCACCGGGAGATGGGGAACAGATACGCAGTATTTT.